This is a list of T cell receptor beta chains from one sample in a study of blood T cell repertoires in COVID-19. Profiling relied on immunoSEQ multiplex PCR, and the TCRdb table lists in-frame clones only, not all of them. The sample has a few hundred thousand clones, around 90% seen once. Specimen: peripheral blood. The receptor source for this set is a man aged 60 to 69 who had recovered from COVID-19. Each CDR3 is given with its conserved first and last residue. Each record gives: D gene, V gene, J gene, clone size, CDR3 DNA, CDR3 protein. D genes are given only for firm matches. Not all rows give a size; the values are once, few, many and, for expanded clones, a class.

D gene: TRBD1
V gene: TRBV15
J gene: TRBJ2-3
clone size: -
CDR3 DNA: TGTGCCACCAGCAGAGATCAGGGGGCACAGGGGTATTTT
CDR3 protein: CATSRDQGAQGYF

D gene: TRBD2
V gene: TRBV10-1
J gene: TRBJ2-1
clone size: -
CDR3 DNA: TGCGCCAGCAGTGAATGGACTAGCGGGGACAATGAGCAGTTCTTC
CDR3 protein: CASSEWTSGDNEQFF

D gene: TRBD1
V gene: TRBV7-2
J gene: TRBJ1-6
clone size: -
CDR3 DNA: TGTGCCAGCAGCTTAGGGTTTTGGCCGGGACAGAATAGGCCCCTCCACTTT
CDR3 protein: CASSLGFWPGQNRPLHF

D gene: -
V gene: TRBV27
J gene: TRBJ1-5
clone size: -
CDR3 DNA: TGTGCCACCTCTCGGGGAGGGTCATCGCCCCAGCATTTT
CDR3 protein: CATSRGGSSPQHF

D gene: TRBD2
V gene: TRBV19
J gene: TRBJ2-7
clone size: -
CDR3 DNA: TGTGCCAGTAGTGGTGGGCAGGGAGGGATTAGCTCCTACGAGCAGTACTTC
CDR3 protein: CASSGGQGGISSYEQYF

D gene: -
V gene: TRBV5-4
J gene: TRBJ2-7
clone size: once
CDR3 DNA: TGTGCCAGCAGCCCGGCAGGGAGGTCCTACGAGCAGTACTTC
CDR3 protein: CASSPAGRSYEQYF

D gene: -
V gene: TRBV5-1
J gene: TRBJ2-1
clone size: -
CDR3 DNA: TGCGCCAGCAGACTCGGGGGAGGTAATGAGCAGTTCTTC
CDR3 protein: CASRLGGGNEQFF

D gene: -
V gene: TRBV11-2
J gene: TRBJ1-4
clone size: -
CDR3 DNA: TGTGCCAGCAGCCCCTCCGGTGAAAAACTGTTTTTT
CDR3 protein: CASSPSGEKLFF

D gene: -
V gene: TRBV5-4
J gene: TRBJ1-1
clone size: -
CDR3 DNA: TGTGCCAGCCGAGCCAGGGATTTGAACACTGAAGCTTTCTTT
CDR3 protein: CASRARDLNTEAFF

D gene: -
V gene: TRBV12-5
J gene: TRBJ2-3
clone size: -
CDR3 DNA: TGTGCTAGTGGTTCCTCAACCGAGGAGCAGTATTTT
CDR3 protein: CASGSSTEEQYF

D gene: -
V gene: TRBV7-9
J gene: TRBJ1-1
clone size: -
CDR3 DNA: TGTGCCAGCAGCCTACAGGGAGCGGCTTTCTTT
CDR3 protein: CASSLQGAAFF

D gene: -
V gene: TRBV5-6
J gene: TRBJ2-3
clone size: -
CDR3 DNA: TGTGCCAGCAGCAGTCTGGCGGGTCTGGATACGCAGTATTTT
CDR3 protein: CASSSLAGLDTQYF

D gene: -
V gene: TRBV21-1
J gene: TRBJ1-4
clone size: once
CDR3 DNA: TGTGCCAGCAGCAAAGTGGCTGATGAAAAACTGTTTTTT
CDR3 protein: CASSKVADEKLFF

D gene: -
V gene: TRBV10-2
J gene: TRBJ2-1
clone size: once
CDR3 DNA: TGCGCCAGCAGTCCCCCCGGTACTGAGCAGTTCTTC
CDR3 protein: CASSPPGTEQFF

D gene: TRBD1
V gene: TRBV18
J gene: TRBJ1-5
clone size: -
CDR3 DNA: TGTGCCAGCTCACAGGGGGCTGGTCAGCCCCAGCATTTT
CDR3 protein: CASSQGAGQPQHF

D gene: TRBD1
V gene: TRBV18
J gene: TRBJ1-1
clone size: -
CDR3 DNA: TGTGCCAGCTCACTACTTACCGGGACAGTTAACACTGAAGCTTTCTTT
CDR3 protein: CASSLLTGTVNTEAFF

D gene: -
V gene: TRBV6-2/TRBV6-3
J gene: TRBJ2-2
clone size: -
CDR3 DNA: TGTGCCAGCAGTTACGTGGGGGCAGGCGGGGAGCTGTTTTTT
CDR3 protein: CASSYVGAGGELFF

D gene: TRBD2
V gene: TRBV6-5
J gene: TRBJ2-1
clone size: -
CDR3 DNA: TGTGCCAGCAGTCCCTCTCTAGCGGGGGGGCGTGAGCAGTTCTTC
CDR3 protein: CASSPSLAGGREQFF

D gene: TRBD1
V gene: TRBV5-1
J gene: TRBJ1-6
clone size: -
CDR3 DNA: TGCGCCAGCAGCTTCGGACAGGATAATTCACCCCTCCACTTT
CDR3 protein: CASSFGQDNSPLHF

D gene: TRBD1
V gene: TRBV4-2
J gene: TRBJ2-2
clone size: -
CDR3 DNA: TGTGCCAGCAGCCAGCGGACAGGGTCGAACACCGGGGAGCTGTTTTTT
CDR3 protein: CASSQRTGSNTGELFF

D gene: -
V gene: TRBV5-4
J gene: TRBJ1-2
clone size: -
CDR3 DNA: TGTGCCAGCAGCTTGGGGGGGGAAGGCTACACCTTC
CDR3 protein: CASSLGGEGYTF

D gene: TRBD1
V gene: TRBV6-5
J gene: TRBJ1-1
clone size: -
CDR3 DNA: TGTGCCAGCAGAGGTGACAGGGGGCCTGAAGCTTTCTTT
CDR3 protein: CASRGDRGPEAFF

D gene: TRBD1
V gene: TRBV5-8
J gene: TRBJ2-3
clone size: once
CDR3 DNA: TGTGCCAGCAGGCTAAGACAGGGAATAGGCACAGATACGCAGTATTTT
CDR3 protein: CASRLRQGIGTDTQYF

D gene: -
V gene: TRBV7-2
J gene: TRBJ2-3
clone size: -
CDR3 DNA: TGTGCCAGCAGCTTAATCGCACGGGGTCGCACAGATACGCAGTATTTT
CDR3 protein: CASSLIARGRTDTQYF